A selection of T cell receptor beta chains follows, all from one sample in a study of T cell clonotyping in hematopoietic cell transplantation. Libraries were prepared by immunoSEQ multiplex PCR; TCRdb keeps only in-frame clonotypes and omits some of them. The table lists around 13,000 clones, just under 85% of them singletons, with approximately 6% in the top ten. The sequencing used PBMCs, collected 100 days after allogeneic stem cell transplant. The receptors derive from a female patient between 40 and 55 years old who had an allogeneic stem cell transplant from a related donor, so T cells may come from the graft donor. Some clones in this sample may be carry-over from other donors' samples. Both conserved end residues are part of each CDR3. D genes are given only for firm matches. Clone size appears in some rows only: once, few, many, or a class for an expanded clone.

D gene,clone size,V gene,J gene,CDR3 protein,CDR3 DNA
-,-,TRBV9,TRBJ2-3,CASSQPRGRDTTDTQYF,TGTGCCAGCAGCCAACCCCGGGGCAGAGATACCACAGATACGCAGTATTTT
TRBD1,-,TRBV7-8,TRBJ1-2,CASTLDRGFGYTF,TGTGCCAGCACCCTTGACAGGGGATTTGGCTACACCTTC
-,-,TRBV25-1,TRBJ2-7,CASTARDALYEQYF,TGTGCCAGCACTGCACGGGACGCGCTCTACGAGCAGTACTTC
TRBD2,-,TRBV6-5,TRBJ2-1,CASRGGRAEVDEQFF,TGTGCCAGCAGAGGCGGGAGGGCCGAAGTCGATGAGCAGTTCTTC
TRBD1,once,TRBV5-1,TRBJ2-7,CASSLGTGAGEQYF,TGCGCCAGCAGCTTGGGGACAGGGGCAGGCGAGCAGTACTTC
TRBD1,-,TRBV4-1,TRBJ1-2,CASSQVLTGDYGYTF,TGCGCCAGCAGCCAAGTCTTGACAGGGGACTATGGCTACACCTTC
-,-,TRBV29-1,TRBJ1-3,CSVADSSGNTIYF,TGCAGCGTTGCTGACAGTTCTGGAAACACCATATATTTT
-,-,TRBV10-1,TRBJ2-7,CASSESQGRSYEQYF,TGCGCCAGCAGTGAGTCACAGGGCCGCTCCTACGAGCAGTACTTC
-,once,TRBV7-9,TRBJ2-7,CASSFEGISYEQYF,TGTGCCAGCAGCTTCGAGGGCATCTCCTACGAGCAGTACTTC
-,few,TRBV7-9,TRBJ1-5,CASSLGEGAHQPQHF,TGTGCCAGCAGCTTAGGTGAAGGGGCCCATCAGCCCCAGCATTTT
-,-,TRBV9,TRBJ1-1,CASSVGTLLNTEAFF,TGTGCCAGCAGCGTCGGGACACTACTGAACACTGAAGCTTTCTTT
-,-,TRBV28,TRBJ2-1,CASTPRGDEQFF,TGTGCCAGCACCCCGAGGGGCGATGAGCAGTTCTTC